This passage covers 20 T cell receptor beta chains from one sample sequenced in a study of OX40 agonist ivuxolimab in advanced cancers. TCRdb's table, derived via immunoSEQ multiplex PCR, lists solely in-frame clones and lacks some. The data contain 85,000 to 130,000 clones, roughly nine tenths of them singletons. The sample in question was CD4+ or CD8+ T cells sorted from blood, obtained in a trial of the OX40 agonist ivuxolimab. These receptors were obtained from an adult with an advanced solid tumor such as melanoma, head and neck, liver or kidney cancer.

Written as DNA, the CDR3 is TGTGCCAGCAGCTTATGGAAGGGAACCGGGGAGCTGTTTTTT. It yields the protein CASSLWKGTGELFF. V and J are TRBV7-8 and TRBJ2-2; D remains unclear. Germline assignment: CDR1 SGHVS and CDR2 FQNEAQ. The CDR3 extends over 14 amino acids. V lost 2 bases and J lost 5, with 9 bases in between. Full variable domain (outside the CDR3, taken from reference TRBV7-8 and TRBJ2-2): GAGVSQSPRYKVAKRGQDVALRCDPISGHVSLFWYQQALGQGPEFLTYFQNEAQLDKSGLPSDRFFAERPEGSVSTLKIQRTQQEDSAVYLCASSLWKGTGELFFGEGSRLTVL.

The chain couples TRBV7-6 to TRBJ2-2; a possible D gene is TRBD1 (6 bases). V was cut by 3 bases and J by 5 bases, with 7 bases left in between. The CDR3 runs to 13 residues. Germline CDR1 SGHVS, CDR2 FNYEAQ. The CDR3 sequence: CASSFGQTGELFF. The CDR3 DNA reads as TGTGCCAGCAGCTTTGGACAGACCGGGGAGCTGTTTTTT.

The chain joins TRBV27 to TRBJ1-4, with D uncertain. This CDR3 is 12 amino acids long. V lost 3 bases and J 10 bases, leaving 9 bases between the germline ends. The germline V gene encodes CDR1 MNHEY and CDR2 SMNVEV (reference sequence). DNA of the CDR3: TGTGCCAGCAGTTTTAAGGGCGGAAAACTGTTTTTT. As protein: CASSFKGGKLFF.

The chain employs TRBV19 and TRBJ2-5; TRBD1 matches at 11 bases. From germline, CDR1 is LNHDA and CDR2 SQIVND (reference sequence). This CDR3 contains 15 residues. V shed 5 bases and J 5 bases; nucleotides not matched to a gene: 7. DNA of the CDR3: TGTGCCAGTAGTCTCGGACAGGGGGCTGTTGAGACCCAGTACTTC. Translated, it gives CASSLGQGAVETQYF.

The chain carries TRBV11-2 and TRBJ1-3, with D hard to call. V lost 1 base to trimming and J lost 2 bases, with 9 bases between them. Germline CDR1 and CDR2: SGHAT and FQNNGV. CDR3 length: 15 amino acids. CDR3 residues: CASSLVAATGNTIYF. DNA of the CDR3: TGTGCCAGCAGCTTAGTGGCAGCGACTGGAAACACCATATATTTT.

The V and J genes are TRBV7-9 and TRBJ2-2; D gene ambiguous. The CDR3 has 15 amino acids. The germline V gene has CDR1 SEHNR and CDR2 FQNEAQ (reference sequence). Trimming stripped 1 base from V and 1 base from J, with 7 bases between. The CDR3 here is CASSLGPVNTGELFF. CDR3 in DNA: TGTGCCAGCAGCTTAGGCCCAGTGAACACCGGGGAGCTGTTTTTT. The whole variable domain, filled in from reference TRBV7-9 and TRBJ2-2, reads DTGVSQNPRHKITKRGQNVTFRCDPISEHNRLYWYRQTLGQGPEFLTYFQNEAQLEKSRLLSDRFSAERPKGSFSTLEIQRTEQGDSAMYLCASSLGPVNTGELFFGEGSRLTVL.

This rearrangement joins TRBV11-3 to TRBJ2-5; TRBD2 is a possible D gene (7 bases). There are 16 residues in the CDR3. Germline-derived CDR1 and CDR2 are SGHNT and YENEEA. Trimming pared 5 bases from V and 2 bases from J, leaving 18 bases between. The CDR3 sequence is CASSLGGRAGQETQYF. CDR3 in DNA: TGTGCCAGCAGCCTAGGGGGGAGGGCAGGGCAAGAGACCCAGTACTTC.

Here the CDR3 reads CASSLSLQETQYF. CDR3 DNA: TGCGCCAGCAGCTTGTCCCTCCAAGAGACCCAGTACTTC. This sequence joins TRBV5-1 and TRBJ2-5; D is ambiguous. The CDR3 has 13 amino acids. Germline-derived CDR1 and CDR2 are SGHRS and YFSETQ. V lost 1 base, J lost 1 base, and 5 bases lay in between.

The V gene is TRBV19, the J gene TRBJ2-3, with D possibly being TRBD1 or TRBD2 (5 bases each). The CDR3 covers 12 residues. The ends were cut back, 8 bases at V and 2 bases at J, with 8 bases in the middle. Germline V gene lookup returns CDR1 LNHDA and CDR2 SQIVND (reference sequence). As DNA, the CDR3 is TGTGCCAGTCGGGACCTCACAGATACGCAGTATTTT. Its protein is CASRDLTDTQYF.

This chain connects TRBV19 to TRBJ2-7; D not resolved. Trimming cost V 6 bases and J 2 bases, with 17 bases left between them. From germline, CDR1 is LNHDA and CDR2 SQIVND (reference sequence). The CDR3 consists of 15 residues. CDR3 loop: CASSYRTDGTYEQYF. In DNA, the CDR3 is TGTGCCAGTAGCTACCGGACCGACGGAACCTACGAGCAGTACTTC.

The chain combines TRBV15 with TRBJ1-5; 10 nucleotides match TRBD1. Germline loops: CDR1 LNHNV, CDR2 YYDKDF (reference sequence). The CDR3 has 13 amino acids. V lost 5 bases and J lost 6; bases outside the gene matches: 1. The CDR3 DNA sequence: TGTGCCACCAGCGGGGACAGGGGTCAGCCCCAGCATTTT. Its protein product is CATSGDRGQPQHF.

CDR3 DNA: TGTGCCAGCAGGCGGGCACCTAGCAATCAGCCCCAGCATTTT. This gives the protein CASRRAPSNQPQHF. The chain recombines TRBV28 with TRBJ1-5, with unresolved D. The length of the CDR3 is 14 residues. CDR1 and CDR2 from the germline V gene are MDHEN and SYDVKM. V dropped 6 bases and J dropped 0 bases, with 9 bases sitting between them.

This clone occurred once. The rearrangement uses TRBV6-5 and TRBJ1-4, with no clear D. The length of the CDR3 is 15 residues. Germline values: CDR1 MNHEY, CDR2 SVGAGI. Trimming took off 5 bases at V and 3 bases at J, with 13 bases between the two ends. In nucleotides, the CDR3 is TGTGCCAGCAGTCTAGGGTCCACGGCTAATGAAAAACTGTTTTTT. Translating gives CASSLGSTANEKLFF.

The chain couples TRBV6-5 to TRBJ2-7; perhaps TRBD2 as D (7 bases). CDR3 length equals 15 residues. The ends were cut back, 6 bases at V and 3 bases at J, with 18 bases in the middle. Germline-derived CDR1 and CDR2 are MNHEY and SVGAGI. The CDR3 DNA is TGTGCCAGCAGCCCGCGAGGGGGGGATAGCTACGAGCAGTACTTC. This translates into CASSPRGGDSYEQYF.

The DNA for the CDR3 is TGTGCCAGCAGCTTGACTCCCCTGACCGAGCAGTACTTC. It codes for CASSLTPLTEQYF. The V gene is TRBV7-7, the J gene TRBJ2-7; no definite D call. There are 13 residues in the CDR3. Germline V gene lookup returns CDR1 SSHAT and CDR2 FNYEAQ (reference sequence). Trimming removed 3 bases from V and 6 bases from J, with 12 bases in between.

This clone is judged medium-sized. J is TRBJ1-1 and V is TRBV2, with 9 bases that match TRBD1. This CDR3 comprises 14 residues. The V gene end was trimmed by 4 bases and the J gene end by 6 bases; junction bases not matched to a gene: 6. Germline assignment: CDR1 SNHLY and CDR2 FYNNEI. The CDR3 sequence is CASSGTGGLAEAFF. The CDR3 DNA follows: TGTGCCAGCAGTGGCACAGGGGGCTTAGCTGAAGCTTTCTTT.

This clone has only one observation. The chain has TRBV7-3 and TRBJ2-7, with a weak D call TRBD2 (5 bases). Germline V gene lookup returns CDR1 SGHTA and CDR2 FQGTGA. CDR3 length: 14 residues. Trimming took off 2 bases at V and 1 base at J, with 9 bases between the two ends. The CDR3 sequence: CASSLGGPSYEQYF. CDR3 coding DNA: TGTGCCAGCAGCTTAGGCGGGCCGTCCTACGAGCAGTACTTC. The whole variable domain, filled in from reference TRBV7-3 and TRBJ2-7, reads GAGVSQTPSNKVTEKGKYVELRCDPISGHTALYWYRQSLGQGPEFLIYFQGTGAADDSGLPNDRFFAVRPEGSVSTLKIQRTERGDSAVYLCASSLGGPSYEQYFGPGTRLTVT.

This chain connects TRBV27 to TRBJ2-1; D is uncertain. The V gene's germline CDR1 is MNHEY and CDR2 SMNVEV (reference sequence). The V and J ends lost 5 bases and 4 bases respectively, with 15 bases between them. This CDR3 has 15 amino acids. CDR3 DNA sequence: TGTGCCAGCAGTCCTATCGGTCCTTTTTACAATGAGCAGTTCTTC. Protein sequence: CASSPIGPFYNEQFF.

The gene calls are TRBV28 and TRBJ1-5, with 11 bases aligning to TRBD1. The germline CDR1 and CDR2 sequences are MDHEN and SYDVKM. The CDR3 is 15 residues long. Trimming at V came to 3 bases and at J to 7 bases, leaving 5 bases not matched to a gene. The CDR3, as DNA: TGTGCCAGCAGTTTGGGGGGACAGGGGGACCAGCCCCAGCATTTT. As protein: CASSLGGQGDQPQHF.

The chain couples TRBV6-1 to TRBJ2-7; a possible D gene is TRBD2 (6 bases). The V and J ends lost 6 bases and 6 bases respectively, with 15 bases between them. This CDR3 is 13 amino acids long. Germline loops: CDR1 MNHNS, CDR2 SASEGT. The CDR3 DNA reads as TGTGCCAGCAGGGAACTAGCTCTCGGCGAGCAGTACTTC. As protein: CASRELALGEQYF.